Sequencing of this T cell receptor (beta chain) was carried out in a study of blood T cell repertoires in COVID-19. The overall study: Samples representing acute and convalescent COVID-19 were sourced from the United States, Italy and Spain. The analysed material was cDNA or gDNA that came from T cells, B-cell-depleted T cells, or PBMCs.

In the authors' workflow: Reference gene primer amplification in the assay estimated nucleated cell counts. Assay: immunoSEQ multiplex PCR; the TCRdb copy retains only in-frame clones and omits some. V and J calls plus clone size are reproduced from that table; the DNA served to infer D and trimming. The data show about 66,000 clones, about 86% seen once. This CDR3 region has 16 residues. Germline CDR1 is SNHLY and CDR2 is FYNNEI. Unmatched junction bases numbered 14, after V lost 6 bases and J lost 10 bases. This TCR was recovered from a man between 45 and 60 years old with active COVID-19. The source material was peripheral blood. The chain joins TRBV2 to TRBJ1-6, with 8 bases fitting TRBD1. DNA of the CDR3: TGTGCCAGCAGAAGACAGGGGAGTGGGCCCCGGTCACCCCTCCACTTT. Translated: CASRRQGSGPRSPLHF.